This record covers a single T cell receptor beta chain. What it binds is not known. One end of the junction is discordant with germline, which a read error may explain. The data belong to a study of long-term antiretroviral therapy in people with HIV. This was the immunoSEQ v3.0 assay at survey level. The repertoire was sequenced with immunoSEQ multiplex PCR; TCRdb's copy has only in-frame clones and lacks some. Altogether fewer than 40,000 clones are present, approximately 86% being singletons, with the ten largest covering around 3.9%. Study results and limitations: Controls showed broader CDR3 length ranges than did the HIV repertoires.

This sequence originates from a woman between 18 and 30 years old with HIV. Sequencing used unsorted PBMCs, obtained just before starting antiretroviral therapy.

The CDR3 here is CASSDRTDYDYTF. CDR3 coding DNA: TGTGCCAGCAGTGATCGTACAGACTATGACTACACCTTC. V gene TRBV2 combines with J gene TRBJ1-2; D call uncertain. This CDR3 has 13 residues. Germline CDR1 SNHLY, CDR2 FYNNEI. The full variable domain, its missing parts supplied by reference TRBV2 and TRBJ1-2, is EPEVTQTPSHQVTQMGQEVILRCVPISNHLYFYWYRQILGQKVEFLVSFYNNEISEKSEIFDDQFSVERPDGSNFTLKIRSTKLEDSAMYFCASSDRTDYDYTFGSGTRLTVV.